The 11 T cell receptor beta chains listed next were all sequenced from one sample in a study of shared clonotypes between healthy human individuals. The assay was immunoSEQ multiplex PCR, and TCRdb's table has in-frame clones only and misses some. Of approximately 95,000 clones in the sample, about two thirds were seen once. Material: memory CD8+ T cells sorted from blood. Described subset: CD45RO+ cells pooled with CCR7-negative TemRA cells. The receptor source for this set is a man aged 25-45 years in good health.

Ten or more counts support this clone. The rearrangement links TRBV9 to TRBJ2-7; D is unresolved. The CDR3 is made up of 13 amino acids. In germline, CDR1 is SGDLS, CDR2 YYNGEE. Trimming left V 0 bases short and J 3 bases short, with 7 bases between. The CDR3 DNA reads as TGTGCCAGCAGCGTAGGTATCAACTACGAGCAGTACTTC. It translates to CASSVGINYEQYF.

With regard to this clone: A far larger clone is just one base off, so this is likely a read error. This rearrangement joins TRBV28 to TRBJ1-2, with D uncertain. Germline values: CDR1 MDHEN, CDR2 SYDVKM. Trimming stripped 8 bases from V and 3 bases from J, with 7 bases between. This CDR3 comprises 11 residues. CDR3 in amino acids: CASGKDYGYTF. CDR3 nucleotides: TGTGCCAGCGGAAAGGACTATGGCTACACCTTC.

This clone was observed many times. The chain has TRBV7-6 and TRBJ2-7, with 7 bases lining up with TRBD2. V shed 5 bases and J 0 bases; nucleotides not matched to a gene: 4. This CDR3 contains 14 residues. Germline CDR1 is SGHVS and CDR2 is FNYEAQ. The chain's CDR3 is CASSLAGVSYEQYF. The DNA of the CDR3 is TGTGCCAGCAGCCTGGCGGGGGTCTCCTACGAGCAGTACTTC.

V and J are TRBV28 and TRBJ2-1; TRBD2 matches 7 bases. V was clipped by 7 bases and J by 2 bases; unmatched bases: 5. This CDR3 has 14 amino acids. Germline-derived CDR1 and CDR2 are MDHEN and SYDVKM. The CDR3 loop is CASTQGGTYNEQFF. The DNA for the CDR3 is TGTGCCAGCACTCAGGGAGGGACCTACAATGAGCAGTTCTTC. The variable domain in full, with the rest retrieved from reference TRBV28 and TRBJ2-1, is DVKVTQSSRYLVKRTGEKVFLECVQDMDHENMFWYRQDPGLGLRLIYFSYDVKMKEKGDIPEGYSVSREKKERFSLILESASTNQTSMYLCASTQGGTYNEQFFGPGTRLTVL.

The chain joins TRBV7-9 to TRBJ2-1; 8 bases fit TRBD2. The CDR3 runs to 17 residues. The V segment lost 3 bases and the J segment 0 bases; nucleotides outside the gene matches: 7. Germline assignment: CDR1 SEHNR and CDR2 FQNEAQ (reference sequence). CDR3 DNA sequence: TGTGCCAGCAGCTTCCCTAAGACTAGCGCCTCCTACAATGAGCAGTTCTTC. It encodes CASSFPKTSASYNEQFF.

The CDR3 DNA sequence: TGTGCCAGCCTCGGAGGAACCTCCTACGAGCAGTACTTC. It is translated as CASLGGTSYEQYF. The chain combines TRBV2 with TRBJ2-7; a weak D match, TRBD2 (5 bases). The ends were cut back, 8 bases at V and 0 bases at J, with 11 bases in the middle. Looked up from germline, CDR1 is SNHLY and CDR2 is FYNNEI. The length of the CDR3 is 13 residues.

The chain couples TRBV11-2 to TRBJ2-1; D possibly corresponds to TRBD2 (6 bases). This CDR3 is 15 amino acids long. Trimming took off 6 bases at V and 5 bases at J, with 17 bases between the two ends. Germline CDR1 reads SGHAT; CDR2 reads FQNNGV. The CDR3 nucleotides read TGTGCCAGCAGGTTGGGGGGATTTGATGACAATGAGCAGTTCTTC. Its protein is CASRLGGFDDNEQFF. Complete variable domain (other parts from reference TRBV11-2 and TRBJ2-1): EAGVAQSPRYKIIEKRQSVAFWCNPISGHATLYWYQQILGQGPKLLIQFQNNGVVDDSQLPKDRFSAERLKGVDSTLKIQPAKLEDSAVYLCASRLGGFDDNEQFFGPGTRLTVL.

J is TRBJ2-1 and V is TRBV7-9; D is uncertain. Trimming removed 8 bases from V and 1 base from J, with 15 bases in between. Germline-derived CDR1 and CDR2 are SEHNR and FQNEAQ (reference sequence). This CDR3 has 15 residues. CDR3 region: CASRTGYGSYNEQFF. In nucleotides, the CDR3 is TGTGCCAGCCGCACGGGTTATGGGTCCTACAATGAGCAGTTCTTC.

The chain has TRBV30 and TRBJ2-7, with a possible D match to TRBD2 (5 bases). CDR1 and CDR2 from the germline V gene are GTSNPN and SVGIG (reference sequence). Trimming removed 0 bases from V and 5 bases from J, with 11 bases in between. This CDR3 has 13 residues. For the CDR3, the DNA is TGTGCCTGGAGTGTTGTGAGGGTAGACGAGCAGTACTTC. This codes for CAWSVVRVDEQYF.

The rearrangement uses TRBV11-2 and TRBJ2-5; tentatively, D is TRBD2 (6 bases). Germline CDR1 is SGHAT and CDR2 is FQNNGV. V was shortened by 1 base and J by 5 bases, with 23 bases between the two germline ends. CDR3 length: 18 residues. The CDR3, as DNA: TGTGCCAGCAGCTTAGGTTCCCTTATATCCGGGAGCTGGGAGACCCAGTACTTC. As protein: CASSLGSLISGSWETQYF.

This chain uses TRBV7-9 with TRBJ2-5; D gene uncertain. Between the trimmed V and J ends, which lost 5 bases and 3 bases, there was a span of 10 bases. Germline CDR1 is SEHNR and CDR2 is FQNEAQ (reference sequence). The CDR3 has 13 residues. The CDR3 bases are TGTGCCAGCAGCGTCGACTTGGAAGAGACCCAGTACTTC. Encoded protein: CASSVDLEETQYF. Supplemented by reference TRBV7-9 and TRBJ2-5, the full variable domain reads DTGVSQNPRHKITKRGQNVTFRCDPISEHNRLYWYRQTLGQGPEFLTYFQNEAQLEKSRLLSDRFSAERPKGSFSTLEIQRTEQGDSAMYLCASSVDLEETQYFGPGTRLLVL.